Shown below are 25 T cell receptor beta chains from a single sample sequenced in a study of PD-L1 blockade in urothelial cancer. Time point described: peripheral blood 6 weeks after treatment start. TCRdb's table, derived via immunoSEQ multiplex PCR, lists solely in-frame clones and lacks some. The table lists about 50,000 clones, approximately 85% of them singletons. The sample consisted of PBMCs, taken around atezolizumab (anti-PD-L1) treatment. The receptors originated from a man aged 45-65 years with urothelial cancer.

Only one count was recorded for this clone. CDR3 bases: TGTGCCAGTGCCTCCCTGAGAAGCGGGAGGCCTCTTGGTGAGCAGTTCTTC. Translation gives CASASLRSGRPLGEQFF. The V call is TRBV28, the J call TRBJ2-1; 9 bases agree with TRBD2. Germline values: CDR1 MDHEN, CDR2 SYDVKM. This CDR3 has 17 residues. The V gene end was trimmed by 9 bases and the J gene end by 9 bases; junction bases not matched to a gene: 21.

The V gene is TRBV11-1, the J gene TRBJ2-2, with 16 positions matching TRBD2. CDR1 is SGHAT, CDR2 FQDESV, per germline (reference sequence). V lost 3 bases to trimming and J lost 4 bases; unmatched junction nucleotides: 5. This CDR3 is 18 amino acids long. Here the CDR3 reads CASSLGTSGGAGTGELFF. The DNA of the CDR3 is TGTGCCAGCAGCTTGGGGACTAGCGGGGGGGCCGGCACCGGGGAGCTGTTTTTT.

The chain carries TRBV7-2 and TRBJ1-2; D is undetermined. CDR1 and CDR2 (germline): SGHTA, FQGNSA. This CDR3 contains 15 residues. Trimming shortened V by 3 bases and J by 5 bases, and 16 bases separated the two germline ends. The CDR3 loop reads CASSFSPGRGYGYTF. The CDR3 nucleotides are TGTGCCAGCAGCTTTTCCCCCGGACGGGGTTATGGCTACACCTTC.

The J gene is TRBJ2-3, the V gene TRBV19, with 8 bases lining up with TRBD2. Trimming at V came to 3 bases and at J to 6 bases, leaving 8 bases not matched to a gene. CDR1 and CDR2 from the germline V gene are LNHDA and SQIVND (reference sequence). The CDR3 contains 15 residues. For the CDR3, the DNA is TGTGCCAGTAGTATGCCGGGAGGGGTGAGTGATACGCAGTATTTT. It codes for CASSMPGGVSDTQYF.

This rearrangement joins TRBV10-3 to TRBJ1-1; D is possibly TRBD1 (5 bases). Germline V lookup: CDR1 ENHRY, CDR2 SYGVKD. Trimming cost V 10 bases and J 1 base, with 19 bases left between them. The CDR3 covers 15 residues. The CDR3, as DNA: TGTGCCACCTGGGGGGGGAGCGAGGGGAACACTGAAGCTTTCTTT. This encodes CATWGGSEGNTEAFF.

A single count supports this clone. The chain combines TRBV7-9 with TRBJ1-6; D is perhaps TRBD1 (5 bases). The V end was cut by 4 bases, the J end by 14 bases, with 15 bases between. The CDR3 length is 13 residues. CDR1 SEHNR and CDR2 FQNEAQ come from the germline V gene (reference sequence). DNA for the CDR3: TGTGCCAGCAGCTCCCCACCCGACAGTGCCCTCCACTTT. It is translated as CASSSPPDSALHF.

The CDR3 bases are TGTGCCTGGATGGACAGAGCGTACCAAGAGACCCAGTACTTC. Translated: CAWMDRAYQETQYF. The rearrangement links TRBV30 to TRBJ2-5, with D possibly being TRBD1 (6 bases). The CDR3 sequence is 14 residues long. V was clipped by 4 bases and J by 0 bases, with 12 bases between them. Germline V gives CDR1 GTSNPN, CDR2 SVGIG (reference sequence).

The rearrangement uses TRBV10-3 and TRBJ2-5; a possible D gene is TRBD1 (6 bases). V was cut by 8 bases and J by 0 bases, with 16 bases left in between. From germline, CDR1 is ENHRY and CDR2 SYGVKD. The CDR3 consists of 15 residues. The CDR3 DNA reads as TGTGCCATCGGGGGCGCAGGGCAGTACCAAGAGACCCAGTACTTC. It translates to CAIGGAGQYQETQYF.

This clone was seen a single time. The chain employs TRBV7-9 and TRBJ1-1; 7 nucleotides agree with TRBD1. CDR1 SEHNR and CDR2 FQNEAQ come from the germline V gene (reference sequence). Losses at the gene ends were 5 bases for V and 9 bases for J; bases not matched to a gene: 9. The CDR3 spans 13 residues. CDR3 DNA: TGTGCCAGCAGCCGTAGACAGGGAAGTCAAGCTTTCTTT. It encodes CASSRRQGSQAFF.

The chain links TRBV9 to TRBJ1-1, with D maybe TRBD1 (6 bases). Germline V gene sequence: CDR1 SGDLS, CDR2 YYNGEE. The CDR3 spans 15 residues. The ends were cut back, 1 base at V and 1 base at J, with 11 bases in the middle. The CDR3 DNA follows: TGTGCCAGCAGCGTATCAGGGGCAGGGAACACTGAAGCTTTCTTT. It translates to CASSVSGAGNTEAFF.

V gene TRBV13 combines with J gene TRBJ1-3; 8 nucleotides line up with TRBD1. The ends lost 1 base at V and 6 bases at J; junction bases unmatched: 5. The CDR3 is made up of 15 amino acids. CDR1 is PRHDT, CDR2 FYEKMQ, per germline (reference sequence). The CDR3 DNA is TGTGCCAGCAGCTTAGCAGGGGGCAATGAAAACACCATATATTTT. Translation gives CASSLAGGNENTIYF.

The J gene is TRBJ2-7, the V gene TRBV9; 11 bases map to TRBD1. The CDR3 spans 16 residues. CDR1 and CDR2 from the germline V gene are SGDLS and YYNGEE. The V gene end was trimmed by 0 bases and the J gene end by 7 bases; junction bases not matched to a gene: 9. CDR3 sequence (DNA): TGTGCCAGCAGCGTAGGGGAAGGACAGGGGGCTAGAGAGCAGTACTTC. Its translation: CASSVGEGQGAREQYF.

CDR3 residues: CASSPTRMQGYEQYF. The DNA of the CDR3 is TGTGCCAGCTCACCAACGCGGATGCAGGGCTACGAGCAGTACTTC. This rearrangement joins TRBV18 to TRBJ2-7, with D possibly matching TRBD1 (5 bases). The CDR3 has 15 residues. Germline-derived CDR1 and CDR2 are KGHSH and LQKENI. Trimming removed 2 bases at V and 3 bases at J, with 14 bases between. Based on the CDR3 plus reference TRBV18 and TRBJ2-7, the full variable domain is NAGVMQNPRHLVRRRGQEARLRCSPMKGHSHVYWYRQLPEEGLKFMVYLQKENIIDESGMPKERFSAEFPKEGPSILRIQQVVRGDSAAYFCASSPTRMQGYEQYFGPGTRLTVT.

The chain uses TRBV5-1 and TRBJ2-7; 15 nucleotides match TRBD2. With 4 bases clipped from V and 5 bases from J, the junction kept 10 bases outside the gene matches. The V gene's germline CDR1 is SGHRS and CDR2 YFSETQ. CDR3 length: 17 amino acids. Here the CDR3 reads CASSPGTSGGPGNEQYF. The CDR3 DNA sequence: TGCGCCAGCAGCCCCGGGACTAGCGGGGGGCCGGGGAACGAGCAGTACTTC.

The rearrangement uses TRBV10-3 and TRBJ2-2; no clear D gene. The germline gives CDR1 ENHRY, CDR2 SYGVKD. Trimming took off 0 bases at V and 4 bases at J, with 3 bases between the two ends. The CDR3 contains 13 residues. CDR3 nucleotides: TGTGCCATCAGTGAGTCTCTCACCGGGGAGCTGTTTTTT. It encodes CAISESLTGELFF.

This clone is medium-sized in the sample. The V call is TRBV2, the J call TRBJ2-1; a weak D match, TRBD1 (5 bases). V dropped 5 bases and J dropped 2 bases, with 10 bases sitting between them. The V gene's germline CDR1 is SNHLY and CDR2 FYNNEI. The CDR3 sequence is 14 residues long. The CDR3 loop is CASSSRVPYNEQFF. The CDR3 DNA follows: TGTGCCAGCAGTAGCAGGGTTCCCTACAATGAGCAGTTCTTC.

The V gene is TRBV12-5, the J gene TRBJ2-3; 10 bases map to TRBD1. CDR3 length equals 15 residues. J gave up 4 bases and V 7 bases, and 8 bases lay outside the gene matches. Germline CDR1 reads LGHNT; CDR2 reads FRNRAP. As DNA, the CDR3 is TGTGCTAGTGCCCCACGGGACAGGGGTGCAGATACGCAGTATTTT. Protein sequence: CASAPRDRGADTQYF.

The chain joins TRBV5-4 to TRBJ2-7; D ambiguous. Trimming cost V 1 base and J 0 bases, with 5 bases left between them. The CDR3 sequence is 13 residues long. Germline V CDR1 and CDR2: SGHNT, YYREEE (reference sequence). The CDR3 is CASSLRSSYEQYF. The DNA of the CDR3 is TGTGCCAGCAGCTTGCGGTCCTCCTACGAGCAGTACTTC.

The chain couples TRBV30 to TRBJ1-1; the D is unclear. V was shortened by 3 bases and J by 6 bases, with 14 bases between the two germline ends. This CDR3 has 13 amino acids. Germline V gene data show CDR1 as GTSNPN and CDR2 as SVGIG (reference sequence). CDR3 in amino acids: CAWRNREIAEAFF. CDR3 DNA sequence: TGTGCCTGGAGGAACCGGGAGATCGCTGAAGCTTTCTTT.

The rearrangement uses TRBV6-1 and TRBJ1-5, with 8 bases aligning to TRBD1. V trimming: 9 bases; J trimming: 6 bases; junction bases outside the gene matches: 7. CDR1 is MNHNS and CDR2 is SASEGT in the germline V gene. The CDR3 totals 13 residues. The CDR3 sequence: CASGQGGGQPQHF. The CDR3 nucleotides are TGTGCCAGTGGACAGGGAGGGGGTCAGCCCCAGCATTTT.

This clone appeared once. V is TRBV29-1 and J is TRBJ2-5; possible D gene TRBD1, 5 bases. The V and J ends lost 5 bases and 4 bases respectively, with 17 bases between them. From germline, CDR1 is SQVTM and CDR2 ANQGSEA. This CDR3 is built from 14 residues. The CDR3 DNA follows: TGCAGCGTTTTAGGGTGGCAGGGTCGAGAGACCCAGTACTTC. Translating it yields CSVLGWQGRETQYF. Filled out from reference TRBV29-1 and TRBJ2-5, the complete variable domain reads SAVISQKPSRDICQRGTSLTIQCQVDSQVTMMFWYRQQPGQSLTLIATANQGSEATYESGFVIDKFPISRPNLTFSTLTVSNMSPEDSSIYLCSVLGWQGRETQYFGPGTRLLVL.

The chain combines TRBV27 with TRBJ1-6; D not resolved. The CDR3 has 14 residues. CDR1 MNHEY and CDR2 SMNVEV come from the germline V gene (reference sequence). Trimming removed 0 bases from V and 8 bases from J, with 8 bases in between. DNA for the CDR3: TGTGCCAGCAGTTTATCATATCGGGATTCACCCCTCCACTTT. This sequence encodes CASSLSYRDSPLHF.

This rearrangement joins TRBV4-1 to TRBJ2-2, with 8 bases fitting TRBD1. The CDR3 covers 16 residues. Germline V lookup: CDR1 MGHRA, CDR2 YSYEKL. The junction had 12 bases not matched to a gene; V was cut back by 5 bases and J by 7 bases. The CDR3 bases are TGCGCCAGCAGCTACCGAGACAGGGGTCCGGGCGGGGAGCTGTTTTTT. Its protein is CASSYRDRGPGGELFF.

The chain is built from TRBV29-1 and TRBJ2-7; 7 bases map to TRBD2. Germline values: CDR1 SQVTM, CDR2 ANQGSEA. J was trimmed by 1 base and V by 4 bases; bases with no gene match: 4. CDR3 size: 13 residues. CDR3 DNA sequence: TGCAGCGTTGGCGGGGGTATTTCCTACGAGCAGTACTTC. Translated: CSVGGGISYEQYF.

The gene calls are TRBV6-1 and TRBJ2-1, with 7 bases aligning to TRBD1. Germline V gene data show CDR1 as MNHNS and CDR2 as SASEGT. This CDR3 spans 13 amino acids. Losses at the gene ends were 4 bases for V and 9 bases for J; bases not matched to a gene: 6. The CDR3 region has the DNA TGTGCCAGCAGTGGATGGACAGGCACTGAGCAGTTCTTC. It yields the protein CASSGWTGTEQFF.